This TCR beta chain was captured in a study of CD8+ T cells in alopecia areata. The V segment lost 0 bases and the J segment 6 bases; nucleotides outside the gene matches: 6. Germline CDR1 SGHRS, CDR2 YFSETQ. The CDR3 contains 15 residues. RNA was extracted and reverse transcribed into cDNA as the sequencing template. Some clones are missing from TCRdb's copy, which holds only in-frame ones; the method was immunoSEQ multiplex PCR. Of 110,000 to 150,000 clones in the sample, approximately 60% are singletons; the top ten hold around 34%. Notes on the study in general: Resident alphabeta T-cell populations of normal skin are likewise subject to sequencing in scalp samples.

Note on this clone: As yet, its antigen is unknown.

V usage is TRBV5-1 and J usage is TRBJ2-7, with 10 bases matching TRBD1. The sequenced sample consisted of CD8+ T cells sorted from blood. This TCR was recovered from a human donor in good health. In DNA form, the CDR3 reads TGCGCCAGCAGCTTGGTGACAGGGGGCTTGCGCGAGCAGTACTTC. Amino acid sequence: CASSLVTGGLREQYF. Looking up the rest from reference TRBV5-1 and TRBJ2-7 gives the full variable domain: KAGVTQTPRYLIKTRGQQVTLSCSPISGHRSVSWYQQTPGQGLQFLFEYFSETQRNKGNFPGRFSGRQFSNSRSEMNVSTLELGDSALYLCASSLVTGGLREQYFGPGTRLTVT.